One and the same sample provided the 19 T cell receptor beta chains below, sequenced in a study of regulatory T cells in long-lasting Graves disease. The time point was: newly diagnosed GD, antithyroid drugs for less than 3 months. Generation of the TCR library employed RNA extracted from PBMCs. Arm-PCR of CDR3 regions with iRepertoire HTBI primers generated TCR beta libraries. One entry per CDR3 protein, called by TCRdb with MiXCR from the multiplex PCR reads. The profile shows a few hundred thousand distinct CDR3 sequences, approximately 16% of them singletons. The sample was also reused in another study, on T cells in Graves' hyperthyroidism and ophthalmopathy.

Sequences were derived from peripheral blood mononuclear cells (PBMCs), sampled at new diagnosis, from a patient treated with antithyroid drugs. The receptors come from a woman younger than 35 with Graves disease.

This clonotype occurred a few times. The chain is built from TRBV9 and TRBJ2-2, with 14 bases matching TRBD2. Trimming took 0 bases from V and 3 from J; bases not matched to a gene: 7. The CDR3 totals 19 residues. The V gene's germline CDR1 is SGDLS and CDR2 YYNGEE. CDR3 sequence: CASSVEPPGLAGDTGELFF. The DNA of the CDR3 is TGTGCCAGCAGCGTAGAACCCCCGGGACTAGCGGGAGACACCGGGGAGCTGTTTTTT.

This clonotype has more than one count but fewer than ten. V gene TRBV29-1 combines with J gene TRBJ1-5; TRBD1 might be the D (6 bases). The CDR3 has 15 amino acids. Trimming cost V 4 bases and J 0 bases, with 13 bases left between them. Germline V gene lookup returns CDR1 SQVTM and CDR2 ANQGSEA. The CDR3 sequence: CSVATTGDSNQPQHF. CDR3 in DNA: TGCAGCGTTGCCACGACAGGCGATAGCAATCAGCCCCAGCATTTT.

This clonotype was seen a few times. The V gene is TRBV7-9, the J gene TRBJ2-3, with 7 bases that match TRBD2. Trimming took 3 bases from V and 4 from J; bases not matched to a gene: 4. Per germline, CDR1 SEHNR and CDR2 FQNEAQ (reference sequence). The CDR3 runs to 14 residues. CDR3 region: CASSLGLYSDTQYF. The CDR3, as DNA: TGTGCCAGCAGCTTGGGACTATACTCAGATACGCAGTATTTT.

This clonotype has a single count. The V and J genes are TRBV27 and TRBJ2-1; 7 bases match TRBD2. CDR1 is MNHEY and CDR2 is SMNVEV in the germline V gene (reference sequence). CDR3 length: 14 residues. V lost 2 bases, J lost 7 bases, and 5 bases stayed unmatched. CDR3 region: CASSLELALNEQFF. The CDR3 bases are TGTGCCAGCAGTTTAGAACTAGCGCTAAATGAGCAGTTCTTC.

The J gene is TRBJ1-4, the V gene TRBV9, with D possibly TRBD1 on 6 matching bases. Germline V gives CDR1 SGDLS, CDR2 YYNGEE. The CDR3 length is 15 residues. V gave up 4 bases and J gave up 3 bases, with 13 bases separating them. The CDR3 region is CASSTQGSANEKLFF. In DNA form, the CDR3 reads TGTGCCAGCAGCACCCAGGGGAGTGCTAATGAAAAACTGTTTTTT.

This clonotype has just a few counts. This chain connects TRBV28 to TRBJ2-5, with no clear D. Per germline, CDR1 MDHEN and CDR2 SYDVKM. The CDR3 loop spans 17 amino acids. The V gene lost 6 bases and the J gene lost 0 bases, with 20 bases spanning the gap. CDR3 sequence (DNA): TGTGCCAGCAGCTCCCCCCGACACCCGAGCTACCAAGAGACCCAGTACTTC. It is translated as CASSSPRHPSYQETQYF.

This clonotype was seen ten or more times. The chain joins TRBV12-5 to TRBJ2-3; 9 nucleotides line up with TRBD2. This CDR3 region has 13 residues. Germline V gives CDR1 LGHNT, CDR2 FRNRAP. V lost 8 bases, J lost 6 bases, and 6 bases stayed unmatched. The DNA of the CDR3 is TGTGCTAGTTCTCAGCGGGGGGCGGATACGCAGTATTTT. This translates into CASSQRGADTQYF.

This clonotype was seen a handful of times. The rearrangement uses TRBV29-1 and TRBJ1-2, with 7 bases identical to TRBD1. The CDR3 has 14 amino acids. J gave up 4 bases and V 3 bases, and 8 bases lay outside the gene matches. Germline CDR1 reads SQVTM; CDR2 reads ANQGSEA. The CDR3 protein is CSVEFAGTVYGYTF. CDR3 DNA sequence: TGCAGCGTTGAGTTCGCCGGGACAGTCTATGGCTACACCTTC.

This clonotype was found a few times. This chain uses TRBV15 with TRBJ2-2, with 10 bases identical to TRBD2. V dropped 5 bases and J dropped 1; count of bases not matched to a gene: 4. Germline CDR1 LNHNV, CDR2 YYDKDF (reference sequence). CDR3 length equals 16 residues. This chain's CDR3 is CATSGLAEGNTGELFF. In nucleotides, the CDR3 is TGTGCCACCAGCGGACTAGCGGAGGGGAACACCGGGGAGCTGTTTTTT. The whole variable domain, filled in from reference TRBV15 and TRBJ2-2, reads DAMVIQNPRYQVTQFGKPVTLSCSQTLNHNVMYWYQQKSSQAPKLLFHYYDKDFNNEADTPDNFQSRRPNTSFCFLDIRSPGLGDTAMYLCATSGLAEGNTGELFFGEGSRLTVL.

The table lists this clonotype with many counts. This chain connects TRBV20-1 to TRBJ1-5, with TRBD1 as a possible D gene (6 bases). Trimming cost V 0 bases and J 2 bases, with 17 bases left between them. This CDR3 has 17 amino acids. Per germline, CDR1 DFQATT and CDR2 SNEGSKA (reference sequence). The CDR3 DNA sequence: TGCAGTGCTAGAGATCGTCAGGGGAGTTTGGGCAATCAGCCCCAGCATTTT. Translating it yields CSARDRQGSLGNQPQHF.

The gene calls are TRBV9 and TRBJ1-6, with D maybe TRBD1 (5 bases). In germline, CDR1 is SGDLS, CDR2 YYNGEE. Trimming took 4 bases from V and 7 from J, leaving 27 bases between them. The CDR3 totals 19 residues. CDR3 amino acids: CASSFTPLQRGGMNSPLHF. The DNA for the CDR3 is TGTGCCAGCAGCTTCACACCCCTGCAGAGGGGAGGGATGAATTCACCCCTCCACTTT. Full variable domain (outside the CDR3, taken from reference TRBV9 and TRBJ1-6): DSGVTQTPKHLITATGQRVTLRCSPRSGDLSVYWYQQSLDQGLQFLIQYYNGEERAKGNILERFSAQQFPDLHSELNLSSLELGDSALYFCASSFTPLQRGGMNSPLHFGNGTRLTVT.

This clonotype was picked up a small number of times. The chain recombines TRBV7-9 with TRBJ2-1; D call uncertain. Germline CDR1 is SEHNR and CDR2 is FQNEAQ (reference sequence). The V gene lost 5 bases and the J gene lost 8 bases, with 10 bases spanning the gap. The CDR3 runs 12 residues. CDR3 DNA sequence: TGTGCCAGCAGCCGGTGGGCCCATGAGCAGTTCTTC. Translating it yields CASSRWAHEQFF.

The J gene is TRBJ2-1, the V gene TRBV11-2, with TRBD1 matching 9 bases. The junction had 4 bases not matched to a gene; V was cut back by 5 bases and J by 8 bases. Germline-derived CDR1 and CDR2 are SGHAT and FQNNGV. This CDR3 comprises 13 residues. The CDR3 protein is CASSLTGGDEQFF. CDR3 nucleotide sequence: TGTGCCAGCAGCCTAACAGGGGGCGATGAGCAGTTCTTC.

This chain links TRBV27 with TRBJ2-1; 8 bases are a match to TRBD2. The J segment lost 7 bases and the V segment lost 3 bases, leaving 11 bases of the junction unmatched. Germline CDR1 and CDR2: MNHEY and SMNVEV (reference sequence). The CDR3 length is 16 residues. CDR3 sequence: CASSFPGGGVGNEQFF. The CDR3 DNA follows: TGTGCCAGCAGTTTCCCGGGGGGGGGAGTGGGAAATGAGCAGTTCTTC.

This clonotype was recorded only once. CDR3 nucleotide sequence: TGTGCCAGCAGCCCGTACCAAGGACGGGAAGAAAAACTGTTTTTT. Protein: CASSPYQGREEKLFF. The chain recombines TRBV7-4 with TRBJ1-4; no definite D call. Trimming took 5 bases from V and 8 from J, leaving 18 bases between them. The CDR3 is 15 residues long. Germline V gene data show CDR1 as SGHVT and CDR2 as SQSDAQ.

This clonotype was picked up many times. For the CDR3, the DNA is TGTGCCAGCAGTGCGACTAGCGGGAGCTCGATCACAGATACGCAGTATTTT. This gives the protein CASSATSGSSITDTQYF. This chain links TRBV6-2 or TRBV6-3 with TRBJ2-3, with TRBD2 identical over 12 bases. From germline, CDR1 is MNHEY and CDR2 SVGEGT. V lost 5 bases, J lost 2 bases, and 8 bases stayed unmatched. The CDR3 totals 17 residues.

Ten or more counts support this clonotype. V is TRBV28 and J is TRBJ2-7; 11 bases map to TRBD1. CDR3 size: 15 residues. The J segment lost 3 bases and the V segment lost 6 bases, leaving 7 bases of the junction unmatched. CDR1 is MDHEN and CDR2 is SYDVKM in the germline V gene. CDR3 in DNA: TGTGCCAGCAGCCAGGACAGGGGGCAAGACTACGAGCAGTACTTC. This gives the protein CASSQDRGQDYEQYF. Drawing the rest from reference TRBV28 and TRBJ2-7, the complete variable domain is DVKVTQSSRYLVKRTGEKVFLECVQDMDHENMFWYRQDPGLGLRLIYFSYDVKMKEKGDIPEGYSVSREKKERFSLILESASTNQTSMYLCASSQDRGQDYEQYFGPGTRLTVT.

The rearrangement uses TRBV6-2 or TRBV6-3 and TRBJ2-1; 10 nucleotides line up with TRBD2. CDR1 MNHEY and CDR2 SVGEGT come from the germline V gene. The CDR3 spans 16 residues. The V segment lost 5 bases and the J segment 7 bases; nucleotides outside the gene matches: 11. This chain's CDR3 is CASSAPTSGTRNEQFF. CDR3 sequence (DNA): TGTGCCAGCAGTGCACCCACTAGCGGGACTAGAAATGAGCAGTTCTTC.

This clonotype was counted ten times or more. The rearrangement uses TRBV18 and TRBJ2-5; unclear D gene. The V and J ends lost 1 base and 0 bases respectively, with 3 bases between them. Germline CDR1 is KGHSH and CDR2 is LQKENI. The CDR3 has 13 amino acids. CDR3 sequence (DNA): TGTGCCAGCTCACCACGGAACCAAGAGACCCAGTACTTC. Translation: CASSPRNQETQYF. Looking up the rest from reference TRBV18 and TRBJ2-5 gives the full variable domain: NAGVMQNPRHLVRRRGQEARLRCSPMKGHSHVYWYRQLPEEGLKFMVYLQKENIIDESGMPKERFSAEFPKEGPSILRIQQVVRGDSAAYFCASSPRNQETQYFGPGTRLLVL.